The present TCR beta chain was sequenced within a study of blood T cells in healthy people across ages. The use of a sample-barcoded 5' primer and a J-beta primer mix characterized a second PCR of roughly 6 to 11 cycles. TCRdb reprocessed the 5' RACE reads with MiXCR, giving one entry per CDR3 protein. The sample includes around 800,000 distinct CDR3 sequences, around 45% seen only once; the top ten take 18%. The CDR3 contains 17 residues. The V end lost 0 bases, the J end lost 2 bases, and 15 bases lay between the germline ends. The germline gives CDR1 MNHNY, CDR2 SVGAGI (reference sequence). This clonotype was sampled from a man older than 75 in good health. Sequenced material: blood. The V call is TRBV6-6, the J call TRBJ2-3; tentatively, D is TRBD1 (6 bases). The DNA for the CDR3 is TGTGCCAGCAGTTACTCGAGTCAGGGGAGTCCCACAGATACGCAGTATTTT. Amino acid sequence: CASSYSSQGSPTDTQYF.